This paragraph reports one T cell receptor (beta chain). It has no known antigen specificity. There are no base qualities to consult, and no much larger clone falls within one base. This record belongs to a study of shared T cell receptors in the human thymus listed by TCRdb under 2021. Background for the entire study: The study examined how self-reactive, shared T-cell receptor alpha chains are generated in the human thymus.

Preparation of the library involved the immunoSEQ multiplex PCR assay. Sourced from immuneACCESS, this table was stored by TCRdb with only in-frame sequences that have V and J called. A share of the clones is absent; for the studies checked, an unresolved V gene accounts for under half, and the remainder has no known explanation. The sample table records under 850,000 clones; more than 75% of these occur just once. Jointly, the top ten make up 0.0095% to 0.011% of the sample. The sample was also reused in another study, on human thymus T cells. In that second paper, the authors write: The donors were immunologically healthy infants in Finland who had open corrective cardiac surgery for congenital heart defects. Thymus tissue was collected as surgical resects that were removed during corrective cardiac surgery. Usage of V and J gene segments appeared to be biased in both the thymic and the peripheral blood repertoires. According to the related research, thymic TCR repertoires were highly overlapping among unrelated individuals. The study characterized TCR alpha and beta repertoires from under ten infant thymus samples and four related peripheral blood samples. The infant donors were about 6 to 250 days old, and the cohort included more than five males and a couple of females. After being mechanically released from the tissue, thymocytes were kept at -70 degrees C in pellets of about 8.5-34 million cells. A QIAsymphony instrument was used to extract genomic DNA from the frozen cell pellets. The immunoSEQ multiplex PCR assay was used to amplify the TCRB and TCRAD loci from a standardized amount of quality-controlled genomic DNA. The amplicons spanned the V(D)J region and were long enough to cover the CDR3 and allow V and J genes to be identified. The amplicons were sequenced on an Illumina platform via the commercial immunoSEQ service. Primer bias and sequencing errors were corrected as previously described, and TCRAD and TCRB definitions were based on the IMGT database. immunoSEQ Analyzer 3.0 and VDJTools were used for repertoire analysis, which covered basic statistics, V/J segment usage, diversity estimates, rarefaction and pairwise overlap. To estimate diversity, the Chao1, ChaoE, Efron-Thisted, Shannon and inverse Simpson indices were applied, and diversity was also estimated on datasets down-sampled to the smallest sample. For repertoire overlap, CDR3 nucleotide sequence, V gene and J gene had to match strictly, and clustering was done by Jaccard-based multidimensional scaling. On average, thymus samples gave 750,000 to 1,000,000 unique TCRB clonotypes, whereas blood samples gave roughly 86,000.

Specimen: thymocytes. The receptor comes from a boy in the first two years of life with a congenital heart defect. Donor details come from another sample of the same person, matched by shared clones.

The CDR3 reads as follows: CASSSYSGRAIDEQFF. The bases read TGTGCCAGCAGTTCCTATAGCGGGAGGGCCATTGATGAGCAGTTCTTC. This receptor chain uses TRBV28 and TRBJ2-1, with TRBD2 identical over 11 junction bases. The germline V gene provides CDR1 MDHEN and CDR2 SYDVKM. The V end gives up 4 bases and the J end 8 bases, leaving 10 bases in the junction not matched to a gene. There are 16 amino acids in the CDR3, from cysteine to phenylalanine inclusive. Here the CDR3 DNA is all that survives: 48 bases in frame from base 1.